This passage covers 8 T cell receptor beta chains from one sample sequenced in a study of T cell responses to AZD1222 COVID-19 vaccine. TCRdb's copy holds only in-frame clones and misses some; the assay was immunoSEQ multiplex PCR. The sample carries about 160,000 clones, roughly 90% recorded once. The sample was peripheral blood, taken on day 0 of AZD1222 vaccination. The receptors were sampled from an adult in good health.

V usage is TRBV5-1 and J usage is TRBJ2-7, with TRBD2 as a possible D gene (6 bases). Germline CDR1 and CDR2: SGHRS and YFSETQ. V was clipped by 1 base and J by 1 base, with 21 bases between them. The CDR3 spans 18 residues. The CDR3 DNA reads as TGCGCCAGCAGCTTGACCTACTGGGCGGGGCAGGGTTCCTACGAGCAGTACTTC. It specifies CASSLTYWAGQGSYEQYF.

The chain has TRBV6-5 and TRBJ2-3, with 9 nucleotides matching TRBD1. The CDR3 covers 13 residues. Germline assignment: CDR1 MNHEY and CDR2 SVGAGI. Trimming removed 4 bases from V and 12 bases from J; junction bases left unmatched: 8. Here the CDR3 reads CASSWKGQGSQYF. For the CDR3, the DNA is TGTGCCAGCAGTTGGAAGGGACAGGGAAGTCAGTATTTT.

The chain is built from TRBV5-1 and TRBJ2-1; TRBD2 matches 11 bases. CDR1 is SGHRS and CDR2 is YFSETQ in the germline V gene. The trim removed 2 bases at V and 10 bases at J, leaving 2 bases unmatched. This CDR3 has 13 amino acids. Written as DNA, the CDR3 is TGCGCCAGCAGCTTCCTAGCGGGGGGCGAGCAGTTCTTC. Its protein product is CASSFLAGGEQFF.

This chain links TRBV6-5 with TRBJ1-3; D gene uncertain. Trimming removed 0 bases at V and 3 bases at J, with 6 bases between. CDR1 is MNHEY and CDR2 is SVGAGI in the germline V gene. This CDR3 contains 14 residues. For the CDR3, the DNA is TGTGCCAGCAGTTACTCCGGGGATGGAAACACCATATATTTT. It codes for CASSYSGDGNTIYF.

The V and J genes are TRBV3-1 (or the pseudogene TRBV3-2) and TRBJ1-2, with TRBD1 matching 8 bases. Losses at the gene ends were 4 bases for V and 0 bases for J; bases not matched to a gene: 10. CDR1 and CDR2 from the germline V gene are LGHDT and YNNKEL (reference sequence). The CDR3 extends over 17 amino acids. The CDR3 sequence is CASSPRGTGYPNYGYTF. Here the CDR3 DNA reads TGTGCCAGCAGCCCGAGGGGGACAGGATACCCTAACTATGGCTACACCTTC.

The J gene is TRBJ2-5, the V gene TRBV18; perhaps TRBD1 as D (7 bases). This CDR3 region has 13 residues. From germline, CDR1 is KGHSH and CDR2 LQKENI. Trimming cost V 3 bases and J 12 bases, with 17 bases left between them. The DNA for the CDR3 is TGTGCCAGCTCACCTCCGGGGGTTGACAGGGAGTACTTC. Translation gives CASSPPGVDREYF.

The chain links TRBV24-1 to TRBJ1-5; tentatively, D is TRBD1 (5 bases). Trimming left V 4 bases short and J 4 bases short, with 13 bases between. Germline V gives CDR1 KGHDR, CDR2 SFDVKD. The CDR3 consists of 15 residues. CDR3 coding DNA: TGTGCCACCAGTGACCACCGGGACTGGAATCAGCCCCAGCATTTT. Translated, it gives CATSDHRDWNQPQHF.

This chain links TRBV3-1 (or the pseudogene TRBV3-2) with TRBJ2-1; no definite D call. V was cut by 8 bases and J by 8 bases, with 13 bases left in between. Per germline, CDR1 LGHDT and CDR2 YNNKEL (reference sequence). CDR3 size: 12 residues. CDR3 in amino acids: CASGLTTYEQFF. In DNA, the CDR3 is TGTGCCAGCGGGTTAACAACCTATGAGCAGTTCTTC.